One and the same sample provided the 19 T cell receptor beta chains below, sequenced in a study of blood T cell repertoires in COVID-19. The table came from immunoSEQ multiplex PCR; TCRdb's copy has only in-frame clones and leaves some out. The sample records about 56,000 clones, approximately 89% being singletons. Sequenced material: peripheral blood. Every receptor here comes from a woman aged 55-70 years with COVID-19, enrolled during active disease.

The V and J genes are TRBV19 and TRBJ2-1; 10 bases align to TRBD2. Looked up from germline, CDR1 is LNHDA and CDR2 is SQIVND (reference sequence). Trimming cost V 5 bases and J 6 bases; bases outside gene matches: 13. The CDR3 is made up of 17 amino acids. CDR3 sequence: CASSVVLAGWGRNEQFF. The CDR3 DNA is TGTGCCAGTAGTGTCGTACTAGCGGGGTGGGGGCGCAATGAGCAGTTCTTC.

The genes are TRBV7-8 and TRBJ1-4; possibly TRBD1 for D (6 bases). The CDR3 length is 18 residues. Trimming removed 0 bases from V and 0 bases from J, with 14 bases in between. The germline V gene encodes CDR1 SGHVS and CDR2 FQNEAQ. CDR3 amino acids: CASSLASRQDATNEKLFF. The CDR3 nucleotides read TGTGCCAGCAGCTTAGCGTCGAGACAGGATGCAACTAATGAAAAACTGTTTTTT.

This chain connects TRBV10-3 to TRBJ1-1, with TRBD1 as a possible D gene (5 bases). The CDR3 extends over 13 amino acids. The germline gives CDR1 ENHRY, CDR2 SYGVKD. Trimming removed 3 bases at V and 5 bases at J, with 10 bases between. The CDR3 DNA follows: TGTGCCATCAGTGACTTCGGGGGAACTGAAGCTTTCTTT. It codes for CAISDFGGTEAFF.

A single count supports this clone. In DNA form, the CDR3 reads TGTGCCACCAGCTCCCTCCGGGGGGACTCCTACAATGAGCAGTTCTTC. Its protein product is CATSSLRGDSYNEQFF. V and J are TRBV15 and TRBJ2-1, with 7 bases that match TRBD2. The germline CDR1 and CDR2 sequences are LNHNV and YYDKDF (reference sequence). CDR3 length: 16 amino acids. The V and J ends lost 5 bases and 0 bases, in that order; junction bases with no gene match: 7. The variable domain in full, completed from reference TRBV15 and TRBJ2-1, reads DAMVIQNPRYQVTQFGKPVTLSCSQTLNHNVMYWYQQKSSQAPKLLFHYYDKDFNNEADTPDNFQSRRPNTSFCFLDIRSPGLGDTAMYLCATSSLRGDSYNEQFFGPGTRLTVL.

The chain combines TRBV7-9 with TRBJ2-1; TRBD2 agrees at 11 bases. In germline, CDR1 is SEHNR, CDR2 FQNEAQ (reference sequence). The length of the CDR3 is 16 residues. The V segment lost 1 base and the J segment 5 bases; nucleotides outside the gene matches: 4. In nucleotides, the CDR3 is TGTGCCAGCAGCTTAGTGGGACTAGCGGTCGACAATGAGCAGTTCTTC. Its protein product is CASSLVGLAVDNEQFF.

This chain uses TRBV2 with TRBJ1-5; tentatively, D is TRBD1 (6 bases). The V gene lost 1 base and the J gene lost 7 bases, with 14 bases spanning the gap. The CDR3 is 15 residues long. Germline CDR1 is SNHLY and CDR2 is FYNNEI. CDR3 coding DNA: TGTGCCAGCAGTGAAGACTCAGGGGATCGACAGCCCCAGCATTTT. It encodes CASSEDSGDRQPQHF.

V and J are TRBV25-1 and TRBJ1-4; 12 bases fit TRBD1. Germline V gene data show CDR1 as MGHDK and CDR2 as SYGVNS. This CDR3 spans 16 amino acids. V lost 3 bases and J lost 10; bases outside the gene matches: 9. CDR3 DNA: TGTGCCAGCAGTGATCCCGCCGGGACAGGGGGCATAAAACTGTTTTTT. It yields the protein CASSDPAGTGGIKLFF. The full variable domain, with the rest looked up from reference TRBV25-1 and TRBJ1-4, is EADIYQTPRYLVIGTGKKITLECSQTMGHDKMYWYQQDPGMELHLIHYSYGVNSTEKGDLSSESTVSRIRTEHFPLTLESARPSHTSQYLCASSDPAGTGGIKLFFGSGTQLSVL.

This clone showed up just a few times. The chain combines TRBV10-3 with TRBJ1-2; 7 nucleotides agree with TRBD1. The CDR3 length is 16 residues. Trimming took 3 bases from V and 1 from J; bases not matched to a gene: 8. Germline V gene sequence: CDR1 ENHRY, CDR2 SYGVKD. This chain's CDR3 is CAISDLSDRVNYGYTF. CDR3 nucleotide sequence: TGTGCCATCAGTGACTTATCTGACAGGGTTAACTATGGCTACACCTTC.

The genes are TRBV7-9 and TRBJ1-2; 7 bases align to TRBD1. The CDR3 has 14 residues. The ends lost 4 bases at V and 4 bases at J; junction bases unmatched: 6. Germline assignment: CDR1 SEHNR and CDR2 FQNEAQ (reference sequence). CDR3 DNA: TGTGCCAGCAGCTCATCGGGACAGCTCTATGGCTACACCTTC. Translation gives CASSSSGQLYGYTF.

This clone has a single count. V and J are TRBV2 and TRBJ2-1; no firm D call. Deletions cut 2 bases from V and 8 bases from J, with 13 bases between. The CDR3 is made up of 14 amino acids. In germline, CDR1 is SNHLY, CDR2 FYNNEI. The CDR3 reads CASSELVRTDEQFF. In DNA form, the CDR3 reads TGTGCCAGCAGTGAATTAGTGAGAACCGATGAGCAGTTCTTC. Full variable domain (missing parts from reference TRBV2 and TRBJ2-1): EPEVTQTPSHQVTQMGQEVILRCVPISNHLYFYWYRQILGQKVEFLVSFYNNEISEKSEIFDDQFSVERPDGSNFTLKIRSTKLEDSAMYFCASSELVRTDEQFFGPGTRLTVL.

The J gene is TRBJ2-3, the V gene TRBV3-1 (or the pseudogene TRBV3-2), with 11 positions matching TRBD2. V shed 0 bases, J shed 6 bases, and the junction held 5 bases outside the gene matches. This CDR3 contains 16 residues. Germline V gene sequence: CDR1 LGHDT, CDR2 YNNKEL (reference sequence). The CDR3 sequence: CASSQELAGDADTQYF. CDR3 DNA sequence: TGTGCCAGCAGCCAAGAACTAGCGGGGGATGCGGATACGCAGTATTTT.

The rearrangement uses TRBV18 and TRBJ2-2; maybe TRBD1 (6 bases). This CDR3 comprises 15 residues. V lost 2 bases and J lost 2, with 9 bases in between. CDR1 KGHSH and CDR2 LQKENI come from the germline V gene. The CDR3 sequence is CASSPSGQNTGELFF. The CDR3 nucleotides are TGTGCCAGCTCACCATCGGGACAAAACACCGGGGAGCTGTTTTTT.

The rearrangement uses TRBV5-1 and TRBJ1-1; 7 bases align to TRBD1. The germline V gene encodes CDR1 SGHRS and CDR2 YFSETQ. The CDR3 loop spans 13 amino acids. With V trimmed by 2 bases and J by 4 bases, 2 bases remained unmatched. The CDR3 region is CASSFNRGTEAFF. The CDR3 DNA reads TGCGCCAGCAGCTTCAACAGGGGCACTGAAGCTTTCTTT.

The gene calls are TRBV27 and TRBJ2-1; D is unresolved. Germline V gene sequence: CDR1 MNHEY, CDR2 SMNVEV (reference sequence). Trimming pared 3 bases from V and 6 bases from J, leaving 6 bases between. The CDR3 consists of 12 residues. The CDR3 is CASSFGGNEQFF. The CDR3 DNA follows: TGTGCCAGCAGTTTCGGCGGCAATGAGCAGTTCTTC.

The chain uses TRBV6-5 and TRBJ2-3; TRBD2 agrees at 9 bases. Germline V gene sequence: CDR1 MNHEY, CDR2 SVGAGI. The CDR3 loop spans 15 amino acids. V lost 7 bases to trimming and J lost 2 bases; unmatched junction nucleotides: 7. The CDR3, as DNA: TGTGCCAGCAAGCTTAGCGGGGGTATCACAGATACGCAGTATTTT. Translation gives CASKLSGGITDTQYF.

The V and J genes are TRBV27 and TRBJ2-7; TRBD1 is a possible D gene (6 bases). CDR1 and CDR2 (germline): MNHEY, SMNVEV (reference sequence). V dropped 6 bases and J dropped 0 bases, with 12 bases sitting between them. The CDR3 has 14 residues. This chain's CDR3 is CASRRQVSSYEQYF. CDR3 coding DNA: TGTGCCAGCAGAAGACAGGTGAGCTCCTACGAGCAGTACTTC.

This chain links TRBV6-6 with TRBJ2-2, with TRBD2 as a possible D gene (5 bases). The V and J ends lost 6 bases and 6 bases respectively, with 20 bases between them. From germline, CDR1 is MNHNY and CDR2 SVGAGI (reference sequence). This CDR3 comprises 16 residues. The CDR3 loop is CASSRRRGAESGELFF. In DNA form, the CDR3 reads TGTGCCAGCAGCCGTCGACGGGGAGCTGAATCCGGGGAGCTGTTTTTT.

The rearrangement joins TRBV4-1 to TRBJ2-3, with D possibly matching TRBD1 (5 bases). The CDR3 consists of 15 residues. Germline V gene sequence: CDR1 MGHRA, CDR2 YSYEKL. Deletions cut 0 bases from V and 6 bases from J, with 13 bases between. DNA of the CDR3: TGCGCCAGCAGCCAAGATATCGCAGGGTACGATACGCAGTATTTT. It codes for CASSQDIAGYDTQYF.

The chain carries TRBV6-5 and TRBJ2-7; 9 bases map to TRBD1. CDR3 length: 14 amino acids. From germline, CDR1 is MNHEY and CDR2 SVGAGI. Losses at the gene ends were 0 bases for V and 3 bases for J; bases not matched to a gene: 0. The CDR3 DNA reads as TGTGCCAGCAGTTACTCGGGACAGGGCTACGAGCAGTACTTC. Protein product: CASSYSGQGYEQYF.